This T cell receptor (beta chain) was identified in a study of siplizumab effects on memory and regulatory T cells. Study-wide results and caveats: Mappable alloreactive CD4+ clones were on average 68.8% Treg-derived with siplizumab, about 26% in controls. Naive T cell populations appeared to exhibit greater diversity than memory cells and appeared to be major alloresponse contributors. Many proliferating CD4+ or CD8+ clones remained unclassified. Roughly 75-96% of them could not be assigned either a naive or a memory phenotype.

As concerns this clone: The antigen is unknown.

Some clones are missing from TCRdb's copy, which holds only in-frame ones; the method was immunoSEQ multiplex PCR. The sample yields 100,000 to 120,000 clones, approximately 94% seen once. The source is a human donor in good health. Source material: CD4+ T cells sorted from blood.

The CDR3 DNA reads TGTGCCAGCAGCCGCGACTTCACAGATACGCAGTATTTT. Its translation: CASSRDFTDTQYF. The chain carries TRBV9 and TRBJ2-3; no reliable D call. Trimming removed 4 bases at V and 2 bases at J, with 8 bases between. Germline CDR1 SGDLS, CDR2 YYNGEE. There are 13 residues in the CDR3.